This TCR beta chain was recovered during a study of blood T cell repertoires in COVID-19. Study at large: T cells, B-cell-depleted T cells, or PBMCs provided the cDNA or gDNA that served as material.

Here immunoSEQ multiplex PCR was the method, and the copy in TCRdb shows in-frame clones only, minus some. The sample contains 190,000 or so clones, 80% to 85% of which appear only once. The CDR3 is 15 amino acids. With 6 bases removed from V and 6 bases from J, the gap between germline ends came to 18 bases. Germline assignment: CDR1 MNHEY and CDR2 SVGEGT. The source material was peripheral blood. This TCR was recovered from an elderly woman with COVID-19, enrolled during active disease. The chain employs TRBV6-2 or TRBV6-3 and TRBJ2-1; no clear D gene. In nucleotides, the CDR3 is TGTGCCAGCAGACCTCGTGGAGCTAGGCCCAATGAGCAGTTCTTC. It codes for CASRPRGARPNEQFF.